This is a list of T cell receptor beta chains from one sample in a study of shared clonotypes between healthy human individuals. Repertoires were generated with immunoSEQ multiplex PCR, while TCRdb's copy carries only in-frame clones and drops some. This table has around 500,000 clones, 76% appearing once. Sequencing input: PBMCs. These receptors were taken from a woman aged 35 to 49 in good health. Some clones in this sample may be carry-over from other donors' samples. Both conserved end residues are trimmed from each CDR3.

length	V	CDR3
12	TRBV5-1	ASSPGQHQETQY
12	TRBV25-1	ASSDQTVNTEAF
14	TRBV7-2	ASSPQDTANTGELF
12	TRBV5-4	ASSLFLAGVEQY
14	TRBV7-3	ASSLRAGSSTDTQY
12	TRBV13	ATSRGRGGVTQY
10	TRBV18	ASSPQGALAF
14	TRBV6-5	ASSSGGTSGREIQF
11	TRBV7-3	ASSLTFSDTQY
11	TRBV28	ASSLLGSDTIY
13	TRBV6-1	ASSESTGAQNTIY
11	TRBV18	VSSPGDNYEQY
11	TRBV11-2	ASSFTGANVLT
12	TRBV7-2	ASLLRGGPNEQF
11	TRBV5-1	ASRNAPGETQY
13	TRBV7-2	ASSLGGDTGSEQY
12	TRBV6-1	ASSEVRVGQPQH
12	TRBV7-2	ASSLVSGWDEQF
14	TRBV19	ASSMGYGATGDEQF
12	TRBV5-1	ASSAGSSGNTIY
11	TRBV7-8	ASSLAGGSEQY
12	TRBV28	ASSSSGTGSSYT
17	TRBV4-2	ASIPSGTSGKEGTDTQY
14	TRBV6-5	ASSYSGQGLAYEQY
15	TRBV14	ASSQVRDHYSGNTIY
11	TRBV2	ASSEEAYNEQF
10	TRBV5-5	ASSPDRGGYT
16	TRBV29-1	SVAPLISADLWANVLT
17	TRBV21-1	AADQESRDTDSDLNEQF
12	TRBV6-1	ASNATGSIDTQY
15	TRBV7-9	ASSPILDLQGNTEAF
14	TRBV7-7	ASSLGLAGGGHEQF
12	TRBV6-5	ASKTSGSTDTQY
14	TRBV27	ASRPQGAGGANVLT
14	TRBV19	ASSGTGTWGNQPQH
9	TRBV20-1	SARDPDGYT
9	TRBV27	ASKGRYEQY
13	TRBV28	ASSRPGLGLDTQY
13	TRBV7-9	ASSLDGSAHNEQF
13	TRBV6-5	ASSYSAGDNQPQH
11	TRBV7-9	ASSLDLGEKLF
11	TRBV29-1	SVGPPGAYEQY
16	TRBV29-1	SVEVPLGFESDTTEAF
11	TRBV28	ASSSYRNEKLF
13	TRBV6-5	ASSYRGLGNQPQH
14	TRBV29-1	SVVILTSGSTDTQY
12	TRBV30	ACRGAAAAGELF
12	TRBV2	ASSETSRGGTQY
14	TRBV10-3	AISDISRDRRNTIY
14	TRBV4-1	ASSQVSQTNTGELF
13	TRBV7-2	ASSLGTIIQQPQH
11	TRBV11-1	ASTGTGGEKLF
9	TRBV20-1	SADRFNEQF
16	TRBV11-2	ASSTRTSGSGLIYEQY
11	TRBV4-2	ASSPRGNYGYT